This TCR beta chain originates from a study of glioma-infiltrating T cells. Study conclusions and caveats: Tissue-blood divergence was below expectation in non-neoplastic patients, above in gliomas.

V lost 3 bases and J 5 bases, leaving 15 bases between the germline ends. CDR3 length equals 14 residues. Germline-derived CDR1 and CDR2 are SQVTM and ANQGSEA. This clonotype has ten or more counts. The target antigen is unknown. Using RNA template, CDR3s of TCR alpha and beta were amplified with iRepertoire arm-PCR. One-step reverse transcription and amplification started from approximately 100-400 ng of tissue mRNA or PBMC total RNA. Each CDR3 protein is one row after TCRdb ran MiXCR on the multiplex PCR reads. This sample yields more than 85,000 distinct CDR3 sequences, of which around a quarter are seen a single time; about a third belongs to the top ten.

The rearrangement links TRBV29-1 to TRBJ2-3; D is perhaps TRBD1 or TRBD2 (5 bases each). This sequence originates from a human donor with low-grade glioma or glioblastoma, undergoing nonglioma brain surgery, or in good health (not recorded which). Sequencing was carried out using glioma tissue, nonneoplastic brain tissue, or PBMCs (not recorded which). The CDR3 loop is CSVEGEREGDTQYF. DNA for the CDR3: TGCAGCGTTGAGGGGGAGAGGGAAGGAGATACGCAGTATTTT.